These T cell receptor beta chains were read from a single sample in a study of cytomegalovirus exposure and HLA in healthy donors. Using immunoSEQ multiplex PCR, the repertoire was profiled, and TCRdb retains in-frame clones only, with some absent. Of some 70,000 clones detected, approximately 84% appear once; the ten largest clones hold roughly 2.4%. Sequencing was carried out using PBMCs. All receptors come from a woman between 50 and 59 years old in good health and CMV-seronegative. The CDR3 runs from the conserved cysteine through the conserved F or W. Fields, in order: CDR3 DNA, CDR3 protein, V gene, clone size, J gene, D gene. D genes are given only for firm matches. Only some rows state a clone size, as once, few, many or a class for expanded clones.

TGTGCCAGCAGCGCTGGGGGGGGCTACAATCAGCCCCAGCATTTT,CASSAGGGYNQPQHF,TRBV6-1,.,TRBJ1-5,.
TGTGCCAGCAGCTTGTTGCACAGTCCCCTCCACTTT,CASSLLHSPLHF,TRBV5-4,.,TRBJ1-6,.
TGCGCCAGCAGCCAAGGGGGCGGCTTATTGGGTTACACCGGGGAGCTGTTTTTT,CASSQGGGLLGYTGELFF,TRBV4-1,.,TRBJ2-2,.
TGCGCCAGCAGCCCCGTATCGAGTCCCACTTCCCTCGAGCAGTACTTC,CASSPVSSPTSLEQYF,TRBV4-1,.,TRBJ2-7,.
TGTGCCAGCAGCCGTAGCGGGGGGCTCGGGGAGACCCAGTACTTC,CASSRSGGLGETQYF,TRBV27,few,TRBJ2-5,TRBD2
TGTGCCAGCAGTGAAACAGGGACCTCTGGAAACACCATATATTTT,CASSETGTSGNTIYF,TRBV2,.,TRBJ1-3,.
TGTGCCAGCAGCTTGAACCAGGGGGCGAACACTGAAGCTTTCTTT,CASSLNQGANTEAFF,TRBV7-9,.,TRBJ1-1,TRBD1
TGTGCCTGGACCTGGATTACCGGGGGAGAATCACCCCTCCACTTT,CAWTWITGGESPLHF,TRBV30,.,TRBJ1-6,.
TGTGCCAGCAGTGACTCCGCAGGGGGCGCCGACACTGAAGCTTTCTTT,CASSDSAGGADTEAFF,TRBV6-4,medium-sized,TRBJ1-1,TRBD1
TGTGCCAGCAGTTATTCACCGGGACAGAAAAACTATGGCTACACCTTC,CASSYSPGQKNYGYTF,TRBV6-5,.,TRBJ1-2,TRBD1
TGTGCCTCCAGGGGGCTCCCGACGAGCTCCTATAATTCCCCCCTCCACTTT,CASRGLPTSSYNSPLHF,TRBV27,.,TRBJ1-6,TRBD1
TGTGCCAGCAGCTCCATCGGGACCTACAATGAGCAGTTCTTC,CASSSIGTYNEQFF,TRBV7-8,.,TRBJ2-1,.
TGTGCCAGCAGCTTAGGGGACGGGGGTCGCGAGCAGTACTTC,CASSLGDGGREQYF,TRBV7-9,.,TRBJ2-7,.
TGTGCCAGCAGCTTGGGGACAGGGGAAGCTTTCTTT,CASSLGTGEAFF,TRBV5-4,.,TRBJ1-1,TRBD1
TGTGCCAGCACCGGACAGGCTAACTATGGCTACACCTTC,CASTGQANYGYTF,TRBV2,.,TRBJ1-2,TRBD1
TGTGCCAGCAGCTTTGGCGGGGGGCGTCAGAATGAGCAGTTCTTC,CASSFGGGRQNEQFF,TRBV7-2,.,TRBJ2-1,TRBD2
TGCGCCAGCAGCTTGGCTTACGACAGGAAACAATACTATGGCTACACCTTC,CASSLAYDRKQYYGYTF,TRBV5-1,.,TRBJ1-2,.
TGTGCCAGCAGACCTGAGGGCGCGTGGAACACTGAAGCTTTCTTT,CASRPEGAWNTEAFF,TRBV27,.,TRBJ1-1,.
TGTGCCAGCAGTTTACAGGGTAGGCAGCCCCAGCATTTT,CASSLQGRQPQHF,TRBV6-6,few,TRBJ1-5,.
TGTGCCAGCAGCGAGGCGGGCTCCGGACAGCCTAACTCCTACGAGCAGTACTTC,CASSEAGSGQPNSYEQYF,TRBV9,.,TRBJ2-7,.
TGCGCCAGCAGCGAAGACAGGGGCCCCTATAATTCACCCCTCCACTTT,CASSEDRGPYNSPLHF,TRBV5-1,.,TRBJ1-6,TRBD1
TGTGCCAGCAGCTTGGAGACAGGGGGCTATAATTCACCCCTCCACTTT,CASSLETGGYNSPLHF,TRBV5-5,.,TRBJ1-6,TRBD1
TGTGCCAGCAGCCTGGACAGGGGGCAAGGCTACACCTTC,CASSLDRGQGYTF,TRBV5-4,.,TRBJ1-2,TRBD1
TGTGCCAGCAGGGTAGACTATAACACCGGGGAGCTGTTTTTT,CASRVDYNTGELFF,TRBV6-1,.,TRBJ2-2,.
TGTGCCAGCTGTGAACAGGGAAGCTCCTACAATGAGCAGTTCTTC,CASCEQGSSYNEQFF,TRBV2,.,TRBJ2-1,.
TGTGCCAGCAGCTTGATCTATGGACTAGCGCGCAATGAGCAGTTCTTC,CASSLIYGLARNEQFF,TRBV5-8,.,TRBJ2-1,TRBD2
TGCGCCAGCAGCCAAGGGGCGGGAAATGATGAGCAGTTCTTC,CASSQGAGNDEQFF,TRBV4-3,.,TRBJ2-1,.
TGTGCCAGCAGCATTCTGGACAGGGCAACTAATGAAAAACTGTTTTTT,CASSILDRATNEKLFF,TRBV7-8,.,TRBJ1-4,TRBD1
TGTGCCAGCAGTTTAAGGAGTTACTACGAGCAGTACTTC,CASSLRSYYEQYF,TRBV27,.,TRBJ2-7,.
TGTGCCAGCAGTTCCCGGACTAGCGGGAGCTATCCTGAGCAGTTCTTC,CASSSRTSGSYPEQFF,TRBV27,.,TRBJ2-1,TRBD2
TGTGCCAGCATGAGAGCGGGAGGGACCTACAATGAGCAGTTCTTC,CASMRAGGTYNEQFF,TRBV27,.,TRBJ2-1,TRBD2
TGTGCCAGCTCACCCGCAGGGGAGAATATGAACACTGAAGCTTTCTTT,CASSPAGENMNTEAFF,TRBV18,.,TRBJ1-1,.
TGTGCCAGCAGGGGAGGCGATGAGCAGTTCTTC,CASRGGDEQFF,TRBV7-9,few,TRBJ2-1,.
TGTGCCAGCAGCCCTCTCGGCGGGGGGACCAACAATGAGCAGTTCTTC,CASSPLGGGTNNEQFF,TRBV4-2,.,TRBJ2-1,TRBD2
TGTGCCAGCAGCTTAGAACTAGCTTTCAATGAGCAGTTCTTC,CASSLELAFNEQFF,TRBV13,.,TRBJ2-1,.
TGTGCCAGCAGTGAAGCAAGGACAGGGCGACTATCTGGGGGCTACACCTTC,CASSEARTGRLSGGYTF,TRBV6-1,.,TRBJ1-2,TRBD1
TGTGCCAGTAGCGGAGACACAGATACGCAGTATTTT,CASSGDTDTQYF,TRBV9,few,TRBJ2-3,.
TGCGCCAGCAGCCCACAGGGGGCCGCCGGGGAGCTGTTTTTT,CASSPQGAAGELFF,TRBV4-3,once,TRBJ2-2,TRBD1
TGTGCCAGCAGTATTGGACAGACCTATGGCTACACCTTC,CASSIGQTYGYTF,TRBV6-5,.,TRBJ1-2,.
TGTGCCAGCAGTTGTTGGACTAGCGGGAGAAGGGGCAATGAGCAGTTCTTC,CASSCWTSGRRGNEQFF,TRBV27,.,TRBJ2-1,TRBD2
TGCAGCACCGATAGCGGGAGGCGGGAGCTGTTTTTT,CSTDSGRRELFF,TRBV29-1,few,TRBJ2-2,TRBD2
TGCGCCAGCAGCTCCGGGGACATCAGACACGAGCAGTACTTC,CASSSGDIRHEQYF,TRBV10-1,.,TRBJ2-7,.
TGCAGCGTTGAAAGGGCGGGAGGGCCTTTTCTCTACAATGAGCAGTTCTTC,CSVERAGGPFLYNEQFF,TRBV29-1,.,TRBJ2-1,TRBD2
TGTGCCAGCAGACCTATACAGGGGGAGGACACCGGGGAGCTGTTTTTT,CASRPIQGEDTGELFF,TRBV28,once,TRBJ2-2,TRBD1
TGTGCCAGCAGCAAGGGACAGCTACTCGGTGGAAACACCATATATTTT,CASSKGQLLGGNTIYF,TRBV2,.,TRBJ1-3,TRBD1